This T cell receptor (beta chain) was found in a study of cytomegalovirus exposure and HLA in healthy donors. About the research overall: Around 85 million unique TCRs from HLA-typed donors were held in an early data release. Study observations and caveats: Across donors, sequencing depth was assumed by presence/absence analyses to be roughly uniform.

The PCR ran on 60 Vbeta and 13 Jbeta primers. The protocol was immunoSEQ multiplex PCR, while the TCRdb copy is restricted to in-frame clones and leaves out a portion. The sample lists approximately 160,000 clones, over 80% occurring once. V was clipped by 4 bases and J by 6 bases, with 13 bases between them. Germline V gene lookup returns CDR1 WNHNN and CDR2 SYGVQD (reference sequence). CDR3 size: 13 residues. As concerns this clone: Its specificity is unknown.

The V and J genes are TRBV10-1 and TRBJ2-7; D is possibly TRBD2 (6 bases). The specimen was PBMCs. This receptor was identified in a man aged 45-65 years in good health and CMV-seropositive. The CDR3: CASSGKGTSEQYF. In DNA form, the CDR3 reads TGCGCCAGCAGTGGCAAAGGGACTTCCGAGCAGTACTTC.